This T cell receptor (beta chain) originates from a study of cytomegalovirus exposure and HLA in healthy donors. Across the whole study: Earlier, 100 million to 130 million unique TCR beta sequences were recovered from roughly 170 million T cells by an analysis. Drawn from HLA-typed donors, around 85 million unique TCRs were held in an early data release. Study-level points and caveats: TCR beta V- and J-gene trimming was later associated with a missense DCLRE1C variant. Later on, an analysis tied approximately 17,000 TCR beta sequences to HLA alleles at 0.05 false discovery rate.

Concerning this clone itself: Its cognate antigen is unknown.

Primers included in the PCR were 60 Vbeta and 13 Jbeta primers. Method: immunoSEQ multiplex PCR; TCRdb's copy keeps in-frame clones and lacks some. The sample comprises 120,000 or so clones, roughly 78% of which are singletons, and approximately 10% rests with the top ten. J was trimmed by 7 bases and V by 6 bases; bases with no gene match: 9. The length of the CDR3 is 14 residues. From germline, CDR1 is MNHEY and CDR2 SVGAGI. The clonotype comes from a young man in good health and CMV-seropositive. The chain has TRBV6-5 and TRBJ1-2; 9 nucleotides line up with TRBD1. Sequencing input: PBMCs. In DNA, the CDR3 is TGTGCCAGCAGGACCCTCACAGGGGGCTCTGGCTACACCTTC. Its protein is CASRTLTGGSGYTF.